The sample holds a few counts of the clone carrying this T cell receptor beta chain. Antigen: not known. The sample comes from a study of memory CD4+ T cells and cytomegalovirus serostatus. Here immunoSEQ multiplex PCR was the method, and the copy in TCRdb shows in-frame clones only, minus some. The sample has some 58,000 clones; 70% to 80% are singletons. The sort gate was single viable CD3+CD4+CD8-CD45RO+ cells for memory CD4+ T cells. Study results and limitations: Each of 65 to 75 CMV-associated TCRbeta sequences occurred in one to five individuals. Suggested: most of the CMV-linked TCR signature lies in CD4+ memory cells.

This CDR3 contains 14 residues. Germline CDR1 MNHNY, CDR2 SVGAGI (reference sequence). With V trimmed by 2 bases and J by 1 base, 0 bases remained unmatched. Sample: memory CD4+ T cells from blood. The chain links TRBV6-6 to TRBJ1-1, with 8 bases aligning to TRBD1. The clonotype was recovered from an adult in good health and CMV-seronegative. CDR3 DNA sequence: TGTGCCAGCAGTTACGACAGGGGGAACACTGAAGCTTTCTTT. As protein: CASSYDRGNTEAFF.